This TCR beta chain was identified in a study of shared clonotypes between healthy human individuals. Study-wide results and limits: Only blood was sampled, and tissue TCR repertoires likely differ from blood ones. Represented diversity, genetic and exposure-history alike, was limited by few donors. Memory subsets generally showed lower estimated richness than naive subsets.

Assay: immunoSEQ multiplex PCR; the TCRdb copy retains only in-frame clones and omits some. The repertoire has hundreds of thousands of clones, 92% of them found once; the top ten carry more than 20%. Only CD45RO-negative cells positively selected for CCR7 counted as naive CD8 cells, so terminally differentiated effector memory CD45RA+ cells were excluded. Germline-derived CDR1 and CDR2 are SEHNR and FQNEAQ (reference sequence). J gave up 9 bases and V 7 bases, and 12 bases lay outside the gene matches. This CDR3 is built from 15 residues. As to this clone: Its antigen is undetermined.

The genes are TRBV7-9 and TRBJ2-1; 10 bases are a match to TRBD2. The sequencing sample was made of naive CD8+ T cells sorted from blood. The receptor was isolated from a young man in good health. The CDR3 here is CASTYQREGLSEQFF. Here the CDR3 DNA reads TGTGCCAGCACTTATCAGCGGGAGGGCCTTAGTGAGCAGTTCTTC.